Given below is one T cell receptor beta chain in context. Its antigen remains unidentified. Sequencing used immunoSEQ version 4 in survey mode. Sequenced by immunoSEQ multiplex PCR; TCRdb stores in-frame clones only, minus some. The data contain more than 30,000 clones, approximately 90% of them singletons. This sample is drawn from a study of persistence of HIV-infected CD4 T cells. Looking at the study overall: A couple of participants gave one leukapheresis sample; others gave up to about 180 mL blood repeatedly.

Cells were stimulated nonspecifically with anti-CD3/anti-CD28 magnetic beads. CD4+ T cells upregulating both CD40 ligand and CD69 were sorted as responding cells. This CDR3 has 15 residues. Germline V gives CDR1 SGHNT, CDR2 YYREEE (reference sequence). V was clipped by 4 bases and J by 7 bases; unmatched bases: 7. The TCR was taken from an adult man with HIV who was CMV-seropositive. This chain links TRBV5-4 with TRBJ1-6, with 8 positions matching TRBD1. Sequences were derived from CD4+ T cells sorted from PBMCs after approximately 20-hour stimulation, sampled from a patient who received antiretroviral therapy. This chain's CDR3 is CASSDGRQGNSPLHF. The CDR3 DNA is TGTGCCAGCAGCGATGGGCGACAGGGGAATTCACCCCTCCACTTT.